The 21 T cell receptor beta chains below all came from one sample that was sequenced in a study of cytomegalovirus exposure and HLA in healthy donors. Researchers ran the PCR with 60 Vbeta and 13 Jbeta primers. TCRdb's table, derived via immunoSEQ multiplex PCR, lists solely in-frame clones and lacks some. The sample table sets out about 48,000 clones. The sample was PBMCs. The receptors derive from a woman in her thirties or forties in good health and CMV-seronegative.

The chain couples TRBV6-5 to TRBJ1-1; TRBD1 is a possible D gene (5 bases). V was cut by 4 bases and J by 11 bases, with 17 bases left in between. CDR3 length equals 13 residues. Per the germline V gene, CDR1 is MNHEY and CDR2 is SVGAGI. Written as DNA, the CDR3 is TGTGCCAGCAGTTTCCGTACCCGGGGGAAGGCTTTCTTT. This translates into CASSFRTRGKAFF.

This chain links TRBV2 with TRBJ1-2, with 7 bases that match TRBD1. The length of the CDR3 is 11 residues. The V gene end was trimmed by 11 bases and the J gene end by 8 bases; junction bases not matched to a gene: 8. Germline V gives CDR1 SNHLY, CDR2 FYNNEI. CDR3: CAVPGQRGYTF. In DNA form, the CDR3 reads TGTGCCGTCCCGGGACAGCGGGGCTACACCTTC. The full variable domain, rest sourced from reference TRBV2 and TRBJ1-2, is EPEVTQTPSHQVTQMGQEVILRCVPISNHLYFYWYRQILGQKVEFLVSFYNNEISEKSEIFDDQFSVERPDGSNFTLKIRSTKLEDSAMYFCAVPGQRGYTFGSGTRLTVV.

This rearrangement joins TRBV13 to TRBJ2-5, with TRBD2 matching 8 bases. The CDR3 consists of 17 residues. The germline V gene encodes CDR1 PRHDT and CDR2 FYEKMQ (reference sequence). The V segment lost 5 bases and the J segment 7 bases; nucleotides outside the gene matches: 18. The CDR3 DNA is TGTGCCAGCAGCCTGAAACTGGGACTAGTAATCCCTCCGACCCAGTACTTC. As protein: CASSLKLGLVIPPTQYF.

The chain has TRBV18 and TRBJ2-3, with D unresolved. V lost 2 bases and J 2 bases, leaving 2 bases between the germline ends. CDR1 is KGHSH and CDR2 is LQKENI in the germline V gene. The CDR3 is made up of 12 amino acids. CDR3 protein: CASSPYTDTQYF. In DNA, the CDR3 is TGTGCCAGCTCACCATACACAGATACGCAGTATTTT.

The chain carries TRBV9 and TRBJ2-5; D gene ambiguous. The germline gives CDR1 SGDLS, CDR2 YYNGEE. CDR3 length equals 13 residues. V lost 2 bases, J lost 1 base, and 6 bases lay in between. CDR3 region: CASSVSSQETQYF. Written as DNA, the CDR3 is TGTGCCAGCAGCGTGTCTAGCCAAGAGACCCAGTACTTC. Looking up the rest from reference TRBV9 and TRBJ2-5 gives the full variable domain: DSGVTQTPKHLITATGQRVTLRCSPRSGDLSVYWYQQSLDQGLQFLIQYYNGEERAKGNILERFSAQQFPDLHSELNLSSLELGDSALYFCASSVSSQETQYFGPGTRLLVL.

The chain recombines TRBV19 with TRBJ2-7; D possibly corresponds to TRBD1 (6 bases). The CDR3 has 13 residues. Germline values: CDR1 LNHDA, CDR2 SQIVND (reference sequence). Trimming took off 3 bases at V and 4 bases at J, with 10 bases between the two ends. CDR3 nucleotide sequence: TGTGCCAGTAGTATTGGACAGCTTTACGAGCAGTACTTC. Protein product: CASSIGQLYEQYF. Variable domain in full (rest from reference TRBV19 and TRBJ2-7): DGGITQSPKYLFRKEGQNVTLSCEQNLNHDAMYWYRQDPGQGLRLIYYSQIVNDFQKGDIAEGYSVSREKKESFPLTVTSAQKNPTAFYLCASSIGQLYEQYFGPGTRLTVT.

V and J are TRBV19 and TRBJ2-1; 9 nucleotides align to TRBD2. CDR1 is LNHDA, CDR2 SQIVND, per germline (reference sequence). Trimming removed 3 bases from V and 7 bases from J; junction bases left unmatched: 4. This CDR3 is 14 amino acids long. The CDR3 spells CASSILAGANEQFF. In DNA form, the CDR3 reads TGTGCCAGTAGTATTTTAGCGGGAGCGAATGAGCAGTTCTTC.

The chain is built from TRBV11-3 and TRBJ2-3; the match to TRBD2 covers 9 bases. V lost 5 bases, J lost 6 bases, and 9 bases stayed unmatched. CDR1 and CDR2 (germline): SGHNT, YENEEA. CDR3 size: 15 residues. The CDR3 loop is CASSQGGGGADTQYF. CDR3 coding DNA: TGTGCCAGCAGCCAAGGTGGCGGGGGGGCCGATACGCAGTATTTT. Full variable domain (missing parts from reference TRBV11-3 and TRBJ2-3): EAGVVQSPRYKIIEKKQPVAFWCNPISGHNTLYWYLQNLGQGPELLIRYENEEAVDDSQLPKDRFSAERLKGVDSTLKIQPAELGDSAVYLCASSQGGGGADTQYFGPGTRLTVL.

Of note for this clone: One end of the junction does not line up with germline, which may come from a read error. The chain is built from TRBV5-1 and TRBJ2-3, with a possible D match to TRBD2 (5 bases). Germline assignment: CDR1 SGHRS and CDR2 YFSETQ. This CDR3 is 16 amino acids long. The CDR3 sequence: CASSETGIPLSDKQYF. CDR3 nucleotide sequence: TGCGCCAGCAGCGAGACCGGGATCCCGTTATCAGATAAGCAGTATTTT.

This chain uses TRBV5-1 with TRBJ1-2, with D unclear. The CDR3 loop spans 12 amino acids. Germline V gene lookup returns CDR1 SGHRS and CDR2 YFSETQ. V dropped 3 bases and J dropped 7 bases, with 10 bases sitting between them. In nucleotides, the CDR3 is TGCGCCAGCAGCTGGCCCGCGGGTGGCTACACCTTC. Its translation: CASSWPAGGYTF.

The CDR3 region has the DNA TGTGCCAGCCGACCTCGGGCAGGGCTGTCGGGGGAGCTGTTTTTT. Amino acids: CASRPRAGLSGELFF. The chain joins TRBV27 to TRBJ2-2; maybe TRBD1 (5 bases). The V end lost 8 bases, the J end lost 8 bases, and 21 bases lay between the germline ends. This CDR3 region has 15 residues. CDR1 MNHEY and CDR2 SMNVEV come from the germline V gene (reference sequence).

The CDR3 sequence is CASSITGAYGEQYF. The CDR3 bases are TGCGCCAGCAGCATTACGGGAGCCTACGGGGAGCAGTACTTC. This chain links TRBV5-1 with TRBJ2-7; a weak D match, TRBD2 (6 bases). Looked up from germline, CDR1 is SGHRS and CDR2 is YFSETQ. The CDR3 loop spans 14 amino acids. V was trimmed by 4 bases and J by 7 bases, leaving 18 bases between them.

V gene TRBV4-3 combines with J gene TRBJ1-1; no firm D call. The CDR3 has 15 residues. Germline CDR1 is LGHNA and CDR2 is YSLEER. Trimming removed 0 bases from V and 0 bases from J, with 8 bases in between. In DNA form, the CDR3 reads TGCGCCAGCAGCCAAGATGCAAGCTTGAACACTGAAGCTTTCTTT. Translation gives CASSQDASLNTEAFF.

The chain has TRBV28 and TRBJ2-7, with 7 bases fitting TRBD1. V lost 6 bases and J lost 0; bases outside the gene matches: 8. The germline CDR1 and CDR2 sequences are MDHEN and SYDVKM. This CDR3 contains 15 residues. The CDR3 DNA follows: TGTGCCAGCAGCAAGGGGGCAACAAGCTCCTACGAGCAGTACTTC. Translated, it gives CASSKGATSSYEQYF. Full variable domain (remainder filled in from reference TRBV28 and TRBJ2-7): DVKVTQSSRYLVKRTGEKVFLECVQDMDHENMFWYRQDPGLGLRLIYFSYDVKMKEKGDIPEGYSVSREKKERFSLILESASTNQTSMYLCASSKGATSSYEQYFGPGTRLTVT.

By frequency, this clone registers medium-sized. Additional DNA sequences in this sample encode the identical CDR3. The V and J genes are TRBV5-4 and TRBJ2-6; possible D gene TRBD1, 6 bases. Per the germline V gene, CDR1 is SGHNT and CDR2 is YYREEE (reference sequence). V gave up 1 base and J gave up 1 base, with 6 bases separating them. The length of the CDR3 is 15 residues. The CDR3 sequence: CASSLRGSGANVLTF. The CDR3 DNA follows: TGTGCCAGCAGCTTGAGGGGGTCTGGGGCCAACGTCCTGACTTTC.

This chain links TRBV30 with TRBJ2-7; D is perhaps TRBD1 (6 bases). V was cut by 3 bases and J by 5 bases, with 14 bases left in between. The CDR3 totals 13 residues. The germline V gene has CDR1 GTSNPN and CDR2 SVGIG (reference sequence). In DNA, the CDR3 is TGTGCCTGGAGAAACACAGGGACCCACGAGCAGTACTTC. It yields the protein CAWRNTGTHEQYF.

The chain links TRBV6-6 to TRBJ2-1; TRBD1 might be the D (6 bases). This CDR3 contains 16 residues. Trimming took 2 bases from V and 0 from J, leaving 11 bases between them. Per germline, CDR1 MNHNY and CDR2 SVGAGI (reference sequence). The CDR3 nucleotides are TGTGCCAGCAGTTACGACCCGGACAGCTCCTACAATGAGCAGTTCTTC. Its translation: CASSYDPDSSYNEQFF.

The chain uses TRBV14 and TRBJ2-7; 7 bases align to TRBD1. This CDR3 has 15 residues. With 1 base clipped from V and 4 bases from J, the junction kept 7 bases outside the gene matches. Germline-derived CDR1 and CDR2 are SGHDN and FVKESK. The CDR3 is CASSQGEGRGYEQYF. For the CDR3, the DNA is TGTGCCAGCAGCCAAGGAGAGGGCAGGGGGTACGAGCAGTACTTC.

V usage is TRBV30 and J usage is TRBJ2-1; the match to TRBD1 covers 12 bases. V gave up 2 bases and J gave up 9 bases; unmatched junction bases: 5. Germline V gene sequence: CDR1 GTSNPN, CDR2 SVGIG (reference sequence). The CDR3 consists of 14 residues. The CDR3 nucleotides are TGTGCCTGGAGTTGGGGGACAGGGGGCCGTGAGCAGTTCTTC. Its protein is CAWSWGTGGREQFF.

The chain is built from TRBV29-1 and TRBJ2-5, with 9 positions matching TRBD1. Germline CDR1 is SQVTM and CDR2 is ANQGSEA. The CDR3 is 13 amino acids. J was trimmed by 5 bases and V by 6 bases; bases with no gene match: 7. The CDR3 loop is CSVGQGRKETQYF. The CDR3 DNA reads TGCAGCGTCGGACAGGGGAGGAAGGAGACCCAGTACTTC.

The chain combines TRBV5-1 with TRBJ2-5, with a weak D call TRBD2 (6 bases). Trimming stripped 4 bases from V and 5 bases from J, with 24 bases between. The CDR3 runs 17 residues. Germline V gives CDR1 SGHRS, CDR2 YFSETQ. Here the CDR3 DNA reads TGCGCCAGCAGCGTGGTGGCGCGGGGCCGGGGCGCGGAGACCCAGTACTTC. Protein: CASSVVARGRGAETQYF.